This TCR beta chain was observed in a study of OX40 agonist ivuxolimab in advanced cancers. Findings of the study overall: Partial responders treated at 0.1-3.0 mg/kg exhibited clonal expansion among the lowest measured.

The CDR3 has 16 amino acids. Trimming stripped 2 bases from V and 8 bases from J, with 19 bases between. Germline CDR1 reads SGHTA; CDR2 reads FQGNSA. Data came from immunoSEQ multiplex PCR; TCRdb stores just in-frame clones and leaves some out. The data contain roughly 80,000 clones, approximately 80% of them singletons. Concerning this clone: Its target is unknown.

The chain combines TRBV7-2 with TRBJ2-4, with a tentative D call TRBD1 (5 bases). Sequences were derived from CD4+ or CD8+ T cells sorted from blood, sampled in a trial of the OX40 agonist ivuxolimab. The source of this sequence is an adult with an advanced solid tumor such as melanoma, head and neck, liver or kidney cancer. This chain's CDR3 is CASSLYLRQGKHIQYF. CDR3 nucleotide sequence: TGTGCCAGCAGCTTATATCTTAGGCAGGGTAAACACATTCAGTACTTC.